This TCR beta chain appears in the sequencing data of a study of blood T cells in healthy people across ages. The germline V and J ends were trimmed by 0 bases and 6 bases, with 15 bases remaining between them. Germline-derived CDR1 and CDR2 are LGHDT and YNNKEL (reference sequence). This CDR3 contains 16 residues. A second 7 to 11 cycle PCR used barcoded and J-beta primers. TCRdb re-analysed the 5' RACE reads in MiXCR, keeping a single row per CDR3 protein. The sample contains around 1.5 million distinct CDR3 sequences, around 36% of which appear only once. The chain carries TRBV3-1 and TRBJ2-1; D unresolved. The sample comprised blood. The clonotype was recovered from a woman aged 25 to 39 in good health. CDR3 residues: CASSQEKDRLGNEQFF. The CDR3 DNA follows: TGTGCCAGCAGCCAAGAGAAAGATAGATTGGGCAATGAGCAGTTCTTC.